The 10 T cell receptor beta chains reported below all come from one sample, sequenced in a study of blood T cell repertoires in COVID-19. Clones were read by immunoSEQ multiplex PCR, and TCRdb kept only the in-frame ones, dropping some. The sample holds about 470,000 clones, about 90% seen once. The sample was PBMCs or T cells enriched from blood (not recorded which). The receptors were sampled from a woman aged 18-29 years who had recovered from COVID-19.

Only one count was recorded for this clone. The V and J genes are TRBV30 and TRBJ1-2; D not resolved. Per germline, CDR1 GTSNPN and CDR2 SVGIG (reference sequence). This CDR3 is 17 amino acids long. V was clipped by 4 bases and J by 2 bases, with 23 bases between them. CDR3 nucleotides: TGTGCCTGGAAGGTGGGAGTTGGGCCCCGAGGGAACTATGGCTACACCTTC. This translates into CAWKVGVGPRGNYGYTF.

This chain uses TRBV28 with TRBJ1-2, with D possibly TRBD1 on 5 matching bases. With 7 bases removed from V and 6 bases from J, the gap between germline ends came to 18 bases. The CDR3 has 14 residues. Germline V lookup: CDR1 MDHEN, CDR2 SYDVKM. The CDR3, as DNA: TGTGCCAGCACCCAACGACAGCCACGTAATGGCTACACCTTC. Protein product: CASTQRQPRNGYTF.

In its sample, this clone was seen once. This chain links TRBV19 with TRBJ1-2, with 9 bases lining up with TRBD1. The germline V gene encodes CDR1 LNHDA and CDR2 SQIVND (reference sequence). The trim removed 5 bases at V and 6 bases at J, leaving 10 bases unmatched. CDR3 length equals 15 residues. The CDR3 bases are TGTGCCAGTAGTCCCGAGGGGACAGGGAAGGATGGCTACACCTTC. Encoded protein: CASSPEGTGKDGYTF.

This chain uses TRBV5-1 with TRBJ1-1, with TRBD1 identical over 7 bases. This CDR3 contains 13 residues. CDR1 and CDR2 (germline): SGHRS, YFSETQ. V dropped 4 bases and J dropped 5; count of bases not matched to a gene: 5. CDR3 sequence: CASSQQGRTEAFF. The CDR3 nucleotides read TGCGCCAGCAGCCAACAGGGGAGGACTGAAGCTTTCTTT.

This clone occurred once. This sequence joins TRBV4-1 and TRBJ1-4; D gene ambiguous. The CDR3 extends over 14 amino acids. The V end lost 4 bases, the J end lost 5 bases, and 11 bases lay between the germline ends. Per the germline V gene, CDR1 is MGHRA and CDR2 is YSYEKL. In DNA form, the CDR3 reads TGCGCCAGCAGCCCCTTGGTGGCAAATGAAAAACTGTTTTTT. Protein product: CASSPLVANEKLFF.

The J gene is TRBJ2-3, the V gene TRBV19, with D possibly matching TRBD1 (5 bases). V lost 10 bases and J lost 5, with 16 bases in between. Germline lookup yields CDR1 LNHDA and CDR2 SQIVND (reference sequence). The CDR3 is 13 residues long. Written as DNA, the CDR3 is TGTGCCACCGCCCAAGGGGCAGAAGATACGCAGTATTTT. Translated: CATAQGAEDTQYF.

In DNA, the CDR3 is TGTGCCAGCAGCTTAGGTGGGGGGAAAAACTACGAGCAGTACTTC. This codes for CASSLGGGKNYEQYF. The rearrangement links TRBV7-2 to TRBJ2-7, with TRBD2 as a possible D gene (6 bases). CDR1 and CDR2 from the germline V gene are SGHTA and FQGNSA. Trimming took 1 base from V and 3 from J, leaving 13 bases between them. The CDR3 sequence is 15 residues long.

This clone came up once. CDR3 nucleotides: TGCAGCTCTGGGTCGGGGGAGGCGGGGGAGCTGTTTTTT. Translation: CSSGSGEAGELFF. The chain uses TRBV29-1 and TRBJ2-2; D may be TRBD2 (6 bases). The V gene lost 8 bases and the J gene lost 8 bases, with 18 bases spanning the gap. CDR1 and CDR2 (germline): SQVTM, ANQGSEA. There are 13 residues in the CDR3.

The chain joins TRBV12-3 or TRBV12-4 to TRBJ1-1; D is unresolved. Trimming removed 5 bases from V and 6 bases from J, with 7 bases in between. The CDR3 length is 11 residues. DNA of the CDR3: TGTGCCAGCAGTCCCGGGTCTGAAGCTTTCTTT. It encodes CASSPGSEAFF.

This CDR3 is CAWSTSTGGFGSPLHF. CDR3 DNA sequence: TGTGCCTGGAGTACTTCGACAGGGGGTTTCGGTTCACCCCTCCACTTT. The chain joins TRBV30 to TRBJ1-6; TRBD1 aligns across 9 bases. The germline V gene has CDR1 GTSNPN and CDR2 SVGIG (reference sequence). The CDR3 is 16 residues long. J was trimmed by 9 bases and V by 2 bases; bases with no gene match: 11.